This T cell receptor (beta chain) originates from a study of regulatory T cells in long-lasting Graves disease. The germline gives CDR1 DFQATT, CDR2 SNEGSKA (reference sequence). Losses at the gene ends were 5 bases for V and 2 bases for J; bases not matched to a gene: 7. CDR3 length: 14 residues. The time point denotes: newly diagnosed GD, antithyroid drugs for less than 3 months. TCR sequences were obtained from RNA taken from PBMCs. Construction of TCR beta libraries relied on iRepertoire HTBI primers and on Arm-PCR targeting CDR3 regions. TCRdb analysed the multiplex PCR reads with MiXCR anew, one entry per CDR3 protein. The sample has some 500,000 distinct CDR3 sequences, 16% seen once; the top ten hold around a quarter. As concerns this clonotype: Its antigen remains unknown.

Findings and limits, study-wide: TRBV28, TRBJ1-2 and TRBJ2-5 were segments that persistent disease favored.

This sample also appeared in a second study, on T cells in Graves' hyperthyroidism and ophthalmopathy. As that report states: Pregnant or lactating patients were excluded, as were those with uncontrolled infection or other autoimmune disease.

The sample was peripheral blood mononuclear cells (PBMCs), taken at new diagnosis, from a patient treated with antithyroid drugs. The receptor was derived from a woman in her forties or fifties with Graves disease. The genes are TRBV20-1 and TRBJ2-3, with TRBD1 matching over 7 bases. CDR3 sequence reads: CSASGTDFTDTQYF. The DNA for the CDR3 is TGCAGTGCTTCCGGGACAGACTTCACAGATACGCAGTATTTT.